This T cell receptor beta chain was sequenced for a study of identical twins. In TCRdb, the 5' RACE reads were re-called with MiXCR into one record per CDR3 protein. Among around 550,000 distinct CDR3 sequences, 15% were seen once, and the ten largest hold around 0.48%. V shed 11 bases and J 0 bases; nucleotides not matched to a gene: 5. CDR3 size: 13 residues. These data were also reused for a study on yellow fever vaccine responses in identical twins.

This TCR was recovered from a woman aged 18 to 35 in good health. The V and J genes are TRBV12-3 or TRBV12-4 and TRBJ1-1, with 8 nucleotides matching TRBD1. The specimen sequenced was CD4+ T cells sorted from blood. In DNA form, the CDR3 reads TGTGCCGGTAGACAGGGGCTGAACACTGAAGCTTTCTTT. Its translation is CAGRQGLNTEAFF.